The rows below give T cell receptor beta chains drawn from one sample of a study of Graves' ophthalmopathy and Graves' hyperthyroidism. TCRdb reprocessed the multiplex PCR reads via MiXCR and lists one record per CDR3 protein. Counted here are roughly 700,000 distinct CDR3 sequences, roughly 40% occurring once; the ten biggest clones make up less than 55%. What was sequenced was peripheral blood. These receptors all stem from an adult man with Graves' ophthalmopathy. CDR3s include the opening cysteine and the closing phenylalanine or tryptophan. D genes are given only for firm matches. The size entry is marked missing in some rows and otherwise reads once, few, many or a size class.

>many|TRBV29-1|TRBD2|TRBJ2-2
CSVFRGGAGGELFF
TGCAGCGTTTTCCGCGGGGGGGCTGGCGGGGAGCTGTTTTTT
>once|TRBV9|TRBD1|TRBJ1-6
CASSVSDRVPSPLRF
TGTGCCAGCAGCGTTTCAGACAGGGTCCCTTCGCCCCTCCGCTTT
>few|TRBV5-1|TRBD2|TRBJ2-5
CASSLAGTSGRLTQYF
TGCGCCAGCAGCTTGGCCGGGACTAGCGGGAGGTTGACCCAGTACTTC
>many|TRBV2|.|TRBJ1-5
CASSRSGVGQPQHF
TGTGCCAGCAGTCGGTCCGGGGTCGGTCAGCCCCAGCATTTT
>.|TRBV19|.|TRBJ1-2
CASSISRTEYGYTF
TGTGCCAGTAGTATCTCGAGGACAGAGTATGGCTACACCTTC
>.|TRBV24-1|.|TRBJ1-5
CASSYQRSSNQSQHF
TGTGCCAGCAGTTACCAGAGATCGAGCAATCAGTCCCAGCATTTT
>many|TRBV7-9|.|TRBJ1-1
CASSLGRVLPGTEAFF
TGTGCCAGCAGCTTAGGGCGAGTCCTCCCAGGCACTGAAGCTTTCTTT
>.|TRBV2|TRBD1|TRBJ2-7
CASSEQPGTGLSEQYF
TGTGCCAGCAGTGAACAACCTGGGACAGGCCTCTCGGAGCAGTACTTC
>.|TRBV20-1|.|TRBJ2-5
CSPAQGGREQYF
TGCAGTCCAGCCCAGGGGGGGCGGGAGCAGTACTTC
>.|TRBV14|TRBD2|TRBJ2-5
CASSHSAGLADQETQYF
TGTGCCAGCAGCCATAGCGCGGGACTAGCGGACCAAGAGACCCAGTACTTC
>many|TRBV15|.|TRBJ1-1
CATSRDKGLTEAFF
TGTGCCACCAGCAGAGATAAGGGATTGACTGAAGCTTTCTTT
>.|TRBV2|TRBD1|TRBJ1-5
CASNLGAGGVQPQHF
TGTGCCAGCAACCTTGGGGCAGGGGGCGTTCAGCCCCAGCATTTT
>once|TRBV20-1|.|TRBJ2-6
CSARDRTSSGANVLTF
TGCAGTGCTAGAGATAGGACCAGCTCTGGGGCCAACGTCCTGACTTTC
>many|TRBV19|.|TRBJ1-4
CASSIAAVNEKLFF
TGTGCCAGTAGTATTGCGGCGGTGAATGAAAAACTGTTTTTT
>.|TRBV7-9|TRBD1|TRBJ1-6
CASSQPGQGRSPLHF
TGTGCCAGCAGCCAACCAGGACAGGGGCGATCACCCCTCCACTTT
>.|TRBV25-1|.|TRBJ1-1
CASSVQGKTEAFF
TGTGCCAGCAGTGTACAGGGAAAGACTGAAGCTTTCTTT
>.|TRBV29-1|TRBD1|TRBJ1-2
CSTTGGMKGYTF
TGCAGTACGACAGGGGGAATGAAGGGCTACACCTTC
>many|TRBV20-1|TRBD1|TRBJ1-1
CSAATGRTEAFF
TGCAGTGCCGCGACAGGGCGCACTGAAGCTTTCTTT
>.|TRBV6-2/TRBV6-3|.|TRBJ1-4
CASAQESGNEKLFF
TGTGCCAGCGCCCAGGAGAGCGGGAATGAAAAACTGTTTTTT
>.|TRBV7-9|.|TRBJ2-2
CASSYRALAGELFF
TGTGCCAGCAGCTACAGGGCTCTCGCCGGGGAGCTGTTTTTT
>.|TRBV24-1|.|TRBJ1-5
CANLPRASNQPQHF
TGTGCCAACTTGCCTAGGGCGAGCAATCAGCCCCAGCATTTT
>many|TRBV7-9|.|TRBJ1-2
CASSLNGGDYGYTF
TGTGCCAGCAGCTTAAACGGCGGGGACTATGGCTACACCTTC